This TCR beta chain was identified in a study of neoadjuvant anti-PD-1 for oral cavity cancer listed by TCRdb under 2021. For the study in its entirety: Before curative-intent surgical resection, most patients were given three to four biweekly doses of nivolumab at 3 mg/kg. Patients without progression received a fourth nivolumab dose around day 43 and underwent definitive surgical resection on days 50-56. Under RECIST 1.1, a patient counted as a responder if showing complete response, partial response or stable disease, and as a non-responder if showing progression. There were roughly 13 patients in the parent correlative cohort, and the response rate was 33%.

Relative to germline, V is missing 9 bases and J is missing 1 base, with 5 bases of the junction outside any gene match. The CDR3 contains 14 residues, cysteine and phenylalanine counted. CDR3 DNA is the only sequence kept; it has 42 bases, read in frame from the first base. CDR1 and CDR2 are drawn from the germline V gene: SGHTA, FQGNSA. Taken with the paper, the label for time point translates to: after neoadjuvant nivolumab, at surgical resection. None of the patients had received prior systemic or radiation treatment, and all were newly diagnosed with stage II-IVA oral cavity squamous cell carcinoma. The cohort consisted of patients with HPV-negative, locally advanced oral cavity squamous cell carcinoma. No culture maintenance or expansion was done, as the peripheral blood mononuclear cells went straight to analysis. The samples were drawn from a longitudinal correlative study tied to a single-arm phase II trial testing neoadjuvant nivolumab in oral cavity squamous cell carcinoma. Genomic DNA-based TCRbeta sequencing was performed on subject-matched pre- and post-treatment PBMCs and tumors from three responders and three non-responders. Peripheral blood mononuclear cells were collected before nivolumab treatment and were collected again after treatment, at the time of surgery. The Maxwell RSC DNA from Cells kit was used to extract genomic DNA from PBMCs.

For deep sequencing of PBMC libraries, mostly around 480 ng of input genomic DNA was used, and six replicates were run per sample. The immunoSEQ hsTCRbeta kit was used to prepare TCRbeta libraries according to the manufacturer's instructions. The finished libraries were brought together in one pool at approximately 3.2 nM, which was then read using an Illumina NovaSeq 6000 S4 flow cell. In the paper's pipeline: The immunoSEQ Analyzer was used for raw data preprocessing and quality control. The analysis was restricted to productive rearrangements, with each unique CDR3 amino acid sequence defining a clonotype. Repertoire clonality was estimated as the Gini-Simpson index, which was calculated using the R package tcR. Student's t test was used to compare Gini indices, while Pearson correlation assessed associations with tumor size change. TCRdb provides this immuneACCESS table in a form limited to in-frame rearrangements. Some clones are lacking; in checked studies, under half of them reflect an unresolved V gene, and why the rest are absent is not known. The DNA was the basis for D and trimming; V, J and clone size are from that table. The sample table holds 55,000 to 75,000 clones, of which roughly nine tenths were seen once. The ten largest account for 2.5% to 3% of the sample.

In the case of this clone: Its antigen target is currently unknown. Qualities for individual bases were not recorded, and no much larger clone is one base off.

General study outcomes and caveats: After neoadjuvant nivolumab, T cell clonality (Gini index) in PBMCs was significantly higher in non-responders than in responders. Higher pretreatment blood TCRbeta clonality and lower post-treatment tumor TCRbeta clonality were correlated with higher pretreatment blood Treg/Th17 ratios. Only three patients per response group were included in the TCR analyses, and larger cohorts for validation were called for by the authors.

The chain was built from TRBV7-2 and TRBJ2-2; 7 central nucleotides agree with TRBD1. This sequence originates from a person between 40 and 85 years old with oral cavity squamous cell carcinoma. Source: PBMCs, taken after nivolumab (anti-PD-1) treatment. The CDR3 protein: CARGGQMNTGELFF. The DNA sequence is given as TGTGCCAGAGGGGGACAGATGAACACCGGGGAGCTGTTTTTT. Extended through the reference TRBV7-2 and TRBJ2-2 proteins, this CDR3 yields the full variable domain: GAGVSQSPSNKVTEKGKDVELRCDPISGHTALYWYRQSLGQGLEFLIYFQGNSAPDKSGLPSDRFSAERTGGSVSTLTIQRTQQEDSAVYLCARGGQMNTGELFFGEGSRLTVL.